The 13 T cell receptor beta chains below were found in one sample sequenced in a study of cytomegalovirus exposure and HLA in healthy donors. PCR involved 60 Vbeta and 13 Jbeta primers. Sequencing was performed with immunoSEQ multiplex PCR; in TCRdb, only in-frame clones are kept and a portion is missing. The sample has over 15,000 clones, about 84% seen once. Sequencing was carried out using PBMCs. The receptor source for this set is a human donor in good health.

The V gene is TRBV5-1, the J gene TRBJ2-5, with 13 bases matching TRBD2. V trimming: 4 bases; J trimming: 6 bases; junction bases outside the gene matches: 9. Germline values: CDR1 SGHRS, CDR2 YFSETQ. The CDR3 is 16 amino acids. The CDR3 is CASSTLLAGGRKTQYF. CDR3 DNA: TGCGCCAGCAGCACTCTACTAGCGGGGGGGCGAAAGACCCAGTACTTC.

The gene calls are TRBV18 and TRBJ2-1; a weak D match, TRBD2 (6 bases). This CDR3 spans 13 amino acids. The V gene's germline CDR1 is KGHSH and CDR2 LQKENI. V was pared by 3 bases and J by 10 bases, with 13 bases between. In DNA, the CDR3 is TGTGCCAGCTCACCCGGGAGTCTGGGAGAGCAGTTCTTC. Its protein is CASSPGSLGEQFF.

The V call is TRBV7-9, the J call TRBJ1-1; unclear D gene. Germline CDR1 SEHNR, CDR2 FQNEAQ (reference sequence). The CDR3 length is 14 residues. Trimming cost V 2 bases and J 8 bases, with 15 bases left between them. The CDR3 protein is CASSLTLVVGEAFF. The CDR3 DNA follows: TGTGCCAGCAGCTTAACGTTGGTTGTCGGGGAAGCTTTCTTT.

The V and J genes are TRBV29-1 and TRBJ1-1; no reliable D call. CDR1 is SQVTM, CDR2 ANQGSEA, per germline. V gave up 4 bases and J gave up 5 bases, with 5 bases separating them. CDR3 size: 10 residues. CDR3 bases: TGCAGCGTTGGTCGGACTGAAGCTTTCTTT. This translates into CSVGRTEAFF. The variable domain in full, completed from reference TRBV29-1 and TRBJ1-1, reads SAVISQKPSRDICQRGTSLTIQCQVDSQVTMMFWYRQQPGQSLTLIATANQGSEATYESGFVIDKFPISRPNLTFSTLTVSNMSPEDSSIYLCSVGRTEAFFGQGTRLTVV.

This clone was recorded a few times. This chain connects TRBV11-2 to TRBJ1-1; 7 bases agree with TRBD1. Germline V CDR1 and CDR2: SGHAT, FQNNGV. Losses at the gene ends were 3 bases for V and 0 bases for J; bases not matched to a gene: 4. CDR3 size: 15 residues. The CDR3 nucleotides read TGTGCCAGCAGCTTTACGGGACAGATGAACACTGAAGCTTTCTTT. It specifies CASSFTGQMNTEAFF.

This chain joins TRBV29-1 and TRBJ2-5; maybe TRBD2 (5 bases). V lost 8 bases and J lost 4, with 17 bases in between. The CDR3 has 13 residues. Germline V lookup: CDR1 SQVTM, CDR2 ANQGSEA. The chain's CDR3 is CSLDRDAGETQYF. CDR3 bases: TGCAGCTTAGACCGGGATGCGGGAGAGACCCAGTACTTC.

The chain has TRBV19 and TRBJ1-1; D is perhaps TRBD1 (5 bases). Deletions cut 10 bases from V and 5 bases from J, with 20 bases between. This CDR3 region has 14 residues. The germline V gene has CDR1 LNHDA and CDR2 SQIVND (reference sequence). The CDR3 loop is CATRRGRVNTEAFF. CDR3 DNA sequence: TGTGCCACTCGACGTGGCAGGGTTAATACTGAAGCTTTCTTT.

This sequence joins TRBV2 and TRBJ1-6; D might be TRBD1 (5 bases). The CDR3 is 14 amino acids. The V end lost 5 bases, the J end lost 7 bases, and 12 bases lay between the germline ends. In germline, CDR1 is SNHLY, CDR2 FYNNEI. The CDR3 sequence: CASSTGVANSPLHF. The DNA of the CDR3 is TGTGCCAGCAGTACGGGGGTGGCAAATTCACCCCTCCACTTT.

This chain uses TRBV5-1 with TRBJ2-5; 9 nucleotides match TRBD1. The J call is in doubt because the DNA end fits TRBJ2-7 better. Germline values: CDR1 SGHRS, CDR2 YFSETQ. The CDR3 loop spans 17 amino acids. CDR3 in DNA: TGCGCCAGCAGCCAACAGGGGGCGATCCTTGGGTCCTACGAGCAGTACTTC. It encodes CASSQQGAILGSYEQYF.

The chain is built from TRBV10-2 and TRBJ2-1; D remains unclear. V lost 5 bases to trimming and J lost 0 bases, with 14 bases between them. Looked up from germline, CDR1 is WSHSY and CDR2 is SAAADI. This CDR3 region has 16 residues. CDR3 in amino acids: CASSQTPPSSYNEQFF. DNA for the CDR3: TGCGCCAGCAGTCAGACACCCCCGAGCTCCTACAATGAGCAGTTCTTC.

This rearrangement joins TRBV18 to TRBJ2-1, with 11 bases that match TRBD2. CDR1 and CDR2 from the germline V gene are KGHSH and LQKENI. With 2 bases clipped from V and 11 bases from J, the junction kept 2 bases outside the gene matches. This CDR3 is built from 13 residues. The CDR3 DNA reads TGTGCCAGCTCACCAGAGACTAGCGGGAAGCAGTTCTTC. Its translation is CASSPETSGKQFF.

The chain combines TRBV6-6 with TRBJ1-2; tentatively, D is TRBD1 (6 bases). The germline V and J ends were trimmed by 7 bases and 4 bases, with 16 bases remaining between them. The CDR3 is 14 amino acids. Germline V gene lookup returns CDR1 MNHNY and CDR2 SVGAGI (reference sequence). The CDR3 DNA is TGTGCCAGCACCACCTCAGGACAGCTCTATGGCTACACCTTC. This gives the protein CASTTSGQLYGYTF.

The chain recombines TRBV6-5 with TRBJ2-1; 11 nucleotides agree with TRBD2. The V segment lost 6 bases and the J segment 6 bases; nucleotides outside the gene matches: 7. CDR1 and CDR2 from the germline V gene are MNHEY and SVGAGI. The CDR3 is 15 residues long. For the CDR3, the DNA is TGTGCCAGCAGCAAAACTAGCGGGGGCCCCAATGAGCAGTTCTTC. It encodes CASSKTSGGPNEQFF.